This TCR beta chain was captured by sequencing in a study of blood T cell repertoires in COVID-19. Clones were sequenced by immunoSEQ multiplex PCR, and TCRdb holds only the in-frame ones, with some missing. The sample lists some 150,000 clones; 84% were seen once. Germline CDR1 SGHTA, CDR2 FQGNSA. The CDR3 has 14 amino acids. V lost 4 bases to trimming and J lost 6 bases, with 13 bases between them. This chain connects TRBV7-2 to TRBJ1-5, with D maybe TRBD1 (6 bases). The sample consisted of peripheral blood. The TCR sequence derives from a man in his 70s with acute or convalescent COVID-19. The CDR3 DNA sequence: TGTGCCAGCAGCTCCCTTAGGGGGATTCAGCCCCAGCATTTT. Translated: CASSSLRGIQPQHF.